This T cell receptor (beta chain) was sequenced for a study of blood T cell repertoires in COVID-19 (dated by TCRdb to the early 2020s). Context from the whole study: Samples covering the acute and convalescent phases of COVID-19 were provided by collaborators in the United States, Italy and Spain. Subjects who had been exposed to COVID-19, were actively infected with it, or had recovered from it provided the deeply sampled blood TCRbeta repertoires that made up the dataset. Nearly every sample came with metadata listing a de-identified subject ID, COVID-19 status, age in years and sex. A freely available public database, intended as a resource for researchers studying the immune response to SARS-CoV-2, is where the repertoires were released. The material from the prospective study consisted of cDNA or gDNA derived from T cells, B-cell-depleted T cells, or PBMCs. Where available, HLA class I and class II types were obtained from metadata supplied by the sample provider rather than from assay-based typing. The samples were drawn from the first 160 participants of the ongoing ImmuneRACE study and from some 1,300 subjects provided by 6 global collaborators.

Regarding this clone: Its binding antigen is unknown. No clone much larger than this one lies a single base away; base qualities are absent.

CDR1 and CDR2 are drawn from the germline V gene (reference sequence): LNHDA, SQIVND. The germline V end is reduced by 4 bases and the J end by 1 base; junction bases left unmatched: 7. The CDR3 measures 16 amino acids from cysteine to phenylalanine. Only CDR3 DNA remains: 48 bases, in frame from the first base. TCRbeta CDR3 regions were amplified from genomic DNA by means of the immunoSEQ Assay, a bias-controlled multiplex PCR. Concerning the study's data processing: Nucleated cell counts per sample were estimated from amplification of reference gene primers within the assay. To quantify the absolute abundance of each unique TCRbeta CDR3 rearrangement, sequence reads were collapsed and filtered. For each sample, productive Simpson clonality was calculated by taking the square root of Simpson's diversity index across productive rearrangements. TCRdb carries this immuneACCESS record with in-frame sequences only. Its versions omit some clonotypes, under half of them owing to an unresolved V gene in the studies checked, with the rest unexplained. The V and J calls and clone size are taken from that table; D and trimming were inferred from the DNA. The sample contains 50,000 to 75,000 clones, 90% to 95% of them found a single time. The ten largest clones represent 2.9% of the sample.

Overall study outcomes, separate from this receptor: The quantity of clinical and demographic metadata differed by source and by participant and was supplied without curation.

Each collaborating institution followed its own protocols to collect whole blood in K2EDTA tubes. For TCRbeta analysis, collaborators shipped samples in one of three forms: frozen whole blood, isolated PBMCs, or DNA extracted from either of those sample types. The chain employs TRBV19 and TRBJ1-1, with TRBD1 matching 9 junction bases. The receptor comes from a man between 65 and 85 years old with active COVID-19. The specimen was peripheral blood. The nucleotides are TGTGCCAGTAGTAAGACAGGGGGATCGGGGAACACTGAAGCTTTCTTT. This encodes CASSKTGGSGNTEAFF.